This TCR beta chain was captured by sequencing in a study of blood T cell repertoires in COVID-19. Study context: Sample material is recorded as cDNA or gDNA derived from T cells, B-cell-depleted T cells, or PBMCs.

Germline V gene sequence: CDR1 MNHEY, CDR2 SMNVEV (reference sequence). The length of the CDR3 is 15 residues. The junction had 9 bases not matched to a gene; V was cut back by 5 bases and J by 2 bases. Enrolled through a virtual design, the participants were between roughly 18 and 100 years of age and came from some 25 US areas. The study assigned cohorts using participant-reported clinical history. Original processing notes: How many nucleated cells were present was estimated from reference gene primer amplification. Assay: immunoSEQ multiplex PCR; the TCRdb copy retains only in-frame clones and omits some. Clone size and the V and J calls come from that table; the DNA yielded D and trimming. Of some 270,000 clones in the sample, about 90% were seen once.

Sequencing was done on a sample of PBMCs or T cells enriched from blood (not recorded which). This sequence originates from a woman under 40 with acute COVID-19. V is TRBV27 and J is TRBJ2-7; 7 bases line up with TRBD2. As DNA, the CDR3 is TGTGCCAGCAGTCTTGGACTAGGGGAACCCTACGAGCAGTACTTC. As protein: CASSLGLGEPYEQYF.